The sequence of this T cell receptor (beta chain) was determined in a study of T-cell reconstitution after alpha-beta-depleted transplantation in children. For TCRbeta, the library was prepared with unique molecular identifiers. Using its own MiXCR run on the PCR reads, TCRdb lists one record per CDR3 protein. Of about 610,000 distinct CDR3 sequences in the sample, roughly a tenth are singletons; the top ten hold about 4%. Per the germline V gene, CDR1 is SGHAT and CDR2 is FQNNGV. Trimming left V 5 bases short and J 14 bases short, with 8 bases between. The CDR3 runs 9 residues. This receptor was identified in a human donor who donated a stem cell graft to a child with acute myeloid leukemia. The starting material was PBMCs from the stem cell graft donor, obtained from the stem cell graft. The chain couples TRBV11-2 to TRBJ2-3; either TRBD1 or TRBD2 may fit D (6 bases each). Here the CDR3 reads CASSGGRYF. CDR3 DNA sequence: TGTGCCAGCAGCGGGGGGCGGTATTTT. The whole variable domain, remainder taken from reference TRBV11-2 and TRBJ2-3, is EAGVAQSPRYKIIEKRQSVAFWCNPISGHATLYWYQQILGQGPKLLIQFQNNGVVDDSQLPKDRFSAERLKGVDSTLKIQPAKLEDSAVYLCASSGGRYFGPGTRLTVL.